This TCR beta chain was captured by sequencing in a study of long-term antiretroviral therapy in people with HIV. Study-wide points: ART was followed by higher diversity that remained below transplant donor controls.

A v3.0 immunoSEQ assay was performed at survey level. Sequenced by immunoSEQ multiplex PCR; TCRdb stores in-frame clones only, minus some. The sample includes about 9,700 clones, around 74% of them seen just once. Notes on this clone: Antigen unknown.

The CDR3 extends over 15 amino acids. Deletions cut 0 bases from V and 0 bases from J, with 9 bases between. CDR1 is SGHKS, CDR2 YYEKEE, per germline (reference sequence). The TCR originated in a man aged 35 to 55 with HIV. Sequencing used unsorted PBMCs, obtained 1.8 years before starting antiretroviral therapy. V gene TRBV5-5 combines with J gene TRBJ1-2; the D is unclear. This CDR3 reads CASSLAGHSNYGYTF. The CDR3 bases are TGTGCCAGCAGCTTGGCCGGGCATTCTAACTATGGCTACACCTTC.